The next 10 T cell receptor beta chains were all read from a single sample in a study of Ad26.COV2.S vaccination and SARS-CoV-2 variants. Some clones are missing from TCRdb's copy, which holds only in-frame ones; the method was immunoSEQ multiplex PCR. The data show some 340,000 clones, 70% to 90% seen once. The treatment is: some 19 received Ad26.COV2.S at low or high dose, single or two shots; a few received placebo; per-sample allocation not given. Collection of the samples took place on day 63 after the first injection of vaccine or placebo. Sequenced material: peripheral blood, taken in a trial of Ad26.COV2.S vaccine versus placebo. Receptors originate from a person aged 18-65 years who received the Ad26.COV2.S COVID-19 vaccine or a placebo.

This chain joins TRBV5-1 and TRBJ2-3; TRBD2 matches 7 bases. The CDR3 has 15 amino acids. Germline-derived CDR1 and CDR2 are SGHRS and YFSETQ. Unmatched junction bases numbered 8, after V lost 3 bases and J lost 4 bases. The CDR3, as DNA: TGCGCCAGCAGCTCCTCCGGGACTACACCAGATACGCAGTATTTT. The encoded protein is CASSSSGTTPDTQYF.

The chain joins TRBV7-2 to TRBJ2-7, with a possible D match to TRBD1 (5 bases). This CDR3 is built from 14 residues. V lost 2 bases and J 3 bases, leaving 11 bases between the germline ends. Per germline, CDR1 SGHTA and CDR2 FQGNSA. The CDR3, as DNA: TGTGCCAGCAGCTTAAAGGGGAAATACTACGAGCAGTACTTC. It specifies CASSLKGKYYEQYF. The entire variable domain, with the rest obtained from reference TRBV7-2 and TRBJ2-7, is as follows: GAGVSQSPSNKVTEKGKDVELRCDPISGHTALYWYRQSLGQGLEFLIYFQGNSAPDKSGLPSDRFSAERTGGSVSTLTIQRTQQEDSAVYLCASSLKGKYYEQYFGPGTRLTVT.

The chain links TRBV7-9 to TRBJ2-1, with 7 bases that match TRBD1. The CDR3 covers 15 residues. The germline gives CDR1 SEHNR, CDR2 FQNEAQ (reference sequence). Trimming at V came to 5 bases and at J to 9 bases, leaving 13 bases not matched to a gene. CDR3 protein: CASSPGTATTGEQFF. In DNA, the CDR3 is TGTGCCAGCAGCCCCGGGACAGCTACTACTGGTGAGCAGTTCTTC.

This chain joins TRBV5-6 and TRBJ2-7; 7 positions agree with TRBD1. CDR1 SGHDT and CDR2 YYEEEE come from the germline V gene. This CDR3 spans 17 amino acids. V dropped 1 base and J dropped 1; count of bases not matched to a gene: 11. CDR3 region: CASSLPFRDRLSYEQYF. CDR3 bases: TGTGCCAGCAGCTTGCCATTTCGGGACAGATTGTCCTACGAGCAGTACTTC. The entire variable domain, with the rest obtained from reference TRBV5-6 and TRBJ2-7, is as follows: DAGVTQSPTHLIKTRGQQVTLRCSPKSGHDTVSWYQQALGQGPQFIFQYYEEEERQRGNFPDRFSGHQFPNYSSELNVNALLLGDSALYLCASSLPFRDRLSYEQYFGPGTRLTVT.

The rearrangement links TRBV7-2 to TRBJ1-3, with D tentatively TRBD1 (5 bases). Germline CDR1 and CDR2: SGHTA and FQGNSA. This CDR3 contains 15 residues. The germline V and J ends were trimmed by 5 bases and 0 bases, with 11 bases remaining between them. The CDR3 DNA is TGTGCCAGCAGCCGTCAACAGGTCTCTGGAAACACCATATATTTT. Residues: CASSRQQVSGNTIYF.

The chain recombines TRBV6-5 with TRBJ1-1; D is perhaps TRBD1 (6 bases). This CDR3 has 16 amino acids. CDR1 MNHEY and CDR2 SVGAGI come from the germline V gene. Trimming left V 3 bases short and J 7 bases short, with 21 bases between. CDR3 DNA: TGTGCCAGCAGTTATATTACGGGGGGCGGGGTAGGTGAAGCTTTCTTT. Protein: CASSYITGGGVGEAFF.

The V call is TRBV4-2, the J call TRBJ2-5; 7 bases are shared with TRBD2. Germline CDR1 reads LGHNA; CDR2 reads YNFKEQ. CDR3 length: 15 residues. V dropped 4 bases and J dropped 5; count of bases not matched to a gene: 10. CDR3 protein: CASSPDGGGGETQYF. For the CDR3, the DNA is TGTGCCAGCAGCCCCGACGGCGGGGGTGGGGAGACCCAGTACTTC.

Only a few counts were recorded for this clone. The rearrangement uses TRBV18 and TRBJ2-7; no firm D call. This CDR3 has 14 residues. CDR1 is KGHSH, CDR2 LQKENI, per germline. V lost 1 base to trimming and J lost 0 bases, with 7 bases between them. CDR3 DNA sequence: TGTGCCAGCTCACCACTCCCGAGCTCCTACGAGCAGTACTTC. Translation gives CASSPLPSSYEQYF.

V usage is TRBV6-2 or TRBV6-3 and J usage is TRBJ2-7; D is uncertain. There are 16 residues in the CDR3. Trimming removed 0 bases at V and 0 bases at J, with 12 bases between. The germline V gene has CDR1 MNHEY and CDR2 SVGEGT. The chain's CDR3 is CASSYSLGMSSYEQYF. For the CDR3, the DNA is TGTGCCAGCAGTTACTCGCTGGGGATGAGCTCCTACGAGCAGTACTTC.

This rearrangement joins TRBV6-5 to TRBJ1-1; D gene unclear. The V gene lost 0 bases and the J gene lost 3 bases, with 11 bases spanning the gap. This CDR3 has 15 amino acids. The germline gives CDR1 MNHEY, CDR2 SVGAGI. CDR3 DNA sequence: TGTGCCAGCAGTTACTCAAAGGCAGGTTACACTGAAGCTTTCTTT. This gives the protein CASSYSKAGYTEAFF.